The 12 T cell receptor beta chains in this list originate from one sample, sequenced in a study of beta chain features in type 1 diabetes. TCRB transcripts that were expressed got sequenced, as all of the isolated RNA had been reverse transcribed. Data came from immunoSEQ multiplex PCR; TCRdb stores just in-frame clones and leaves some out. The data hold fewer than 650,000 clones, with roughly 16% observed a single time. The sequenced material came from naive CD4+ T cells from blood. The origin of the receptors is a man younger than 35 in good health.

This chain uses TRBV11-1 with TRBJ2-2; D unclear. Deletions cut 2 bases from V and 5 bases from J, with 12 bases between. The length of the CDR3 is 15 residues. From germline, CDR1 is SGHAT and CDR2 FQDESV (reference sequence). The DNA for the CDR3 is TGTGCCAGCAGCTTACTTTTTGCTATTACCGGGGAGCTGTTTTTT. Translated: CASSLLFAITGELFF.

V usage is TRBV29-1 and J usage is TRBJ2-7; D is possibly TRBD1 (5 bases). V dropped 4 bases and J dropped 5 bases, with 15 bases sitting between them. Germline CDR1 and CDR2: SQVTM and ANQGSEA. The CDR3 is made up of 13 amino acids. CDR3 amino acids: CSVGRVFTHEQYF. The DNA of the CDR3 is TGCAGCGTTGGCAGGGTTTTTACCCACGAGCAGTACTTC.

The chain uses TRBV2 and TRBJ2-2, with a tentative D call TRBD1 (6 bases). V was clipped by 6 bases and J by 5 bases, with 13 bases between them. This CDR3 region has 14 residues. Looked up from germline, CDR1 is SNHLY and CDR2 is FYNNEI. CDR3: CASRGTTGTGELFF. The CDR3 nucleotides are TGTGCCAGCAGGGGTACCACAGGGACCGGGGAGCTGTTTTTT.

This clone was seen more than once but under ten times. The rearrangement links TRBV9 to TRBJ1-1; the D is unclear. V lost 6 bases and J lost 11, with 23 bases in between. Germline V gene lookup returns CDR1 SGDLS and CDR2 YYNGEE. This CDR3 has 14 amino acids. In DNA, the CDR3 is TGTGCCAGCACCCCGGTGCCGGAGCGCGGAAGGGCTTTCTTT. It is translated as CASTPVPERGRAFF. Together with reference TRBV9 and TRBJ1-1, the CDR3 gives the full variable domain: DSGVTQTPKHLITATGQRVTLRCSPRSGDLSVYWYQQSLDQGLQFLIQYYNGEERAKGNILERFSAQQFPDLHSELNLSSLELGDSALYFCASTPVPERGRAFFGQGTRLTVV.

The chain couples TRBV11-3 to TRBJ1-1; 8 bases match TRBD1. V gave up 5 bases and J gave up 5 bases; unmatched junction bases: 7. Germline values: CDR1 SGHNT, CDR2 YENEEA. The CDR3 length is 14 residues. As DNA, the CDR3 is TGTGCCAGCAGCCTTACCCAGGGGGCTACTGAAGCTTTCTTT. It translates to CASSLTQGATEAFF.

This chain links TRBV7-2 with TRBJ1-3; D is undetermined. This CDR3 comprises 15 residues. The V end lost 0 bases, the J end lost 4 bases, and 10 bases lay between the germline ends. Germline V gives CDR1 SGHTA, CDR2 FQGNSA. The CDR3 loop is CASSLAGYSGNTIYF. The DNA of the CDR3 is TGTGCCAGCAGCTTAGCGGGGTACTCCGGAAACACCATATATTTT.

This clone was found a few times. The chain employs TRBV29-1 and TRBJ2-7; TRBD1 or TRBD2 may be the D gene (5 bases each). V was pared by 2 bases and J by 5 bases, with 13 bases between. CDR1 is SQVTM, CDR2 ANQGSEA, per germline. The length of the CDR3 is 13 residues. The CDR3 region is CSVERGGGHEQYF. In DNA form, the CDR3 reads TGCAGCGTTGAAAGGGGCGGCGGGCACGAGCAGTACTTC.

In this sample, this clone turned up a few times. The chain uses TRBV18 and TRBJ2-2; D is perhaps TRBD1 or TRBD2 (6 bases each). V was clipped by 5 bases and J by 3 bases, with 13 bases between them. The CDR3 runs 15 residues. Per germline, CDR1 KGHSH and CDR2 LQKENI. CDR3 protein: CASSTQRGDTGELFF. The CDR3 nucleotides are TGTGCCAGCTCAACCCAGAGGGGGGACACCGGGGAGCTGTTTTTT.

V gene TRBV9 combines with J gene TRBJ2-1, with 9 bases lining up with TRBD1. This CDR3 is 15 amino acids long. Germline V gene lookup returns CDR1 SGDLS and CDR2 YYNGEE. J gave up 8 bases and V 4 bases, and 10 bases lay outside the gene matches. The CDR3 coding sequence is TGTGCCAGCAGCCCTCGACAGGGGGTCGACGATGAGCAGTTCTTC. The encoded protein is CASSPRQGVDDEQFF.

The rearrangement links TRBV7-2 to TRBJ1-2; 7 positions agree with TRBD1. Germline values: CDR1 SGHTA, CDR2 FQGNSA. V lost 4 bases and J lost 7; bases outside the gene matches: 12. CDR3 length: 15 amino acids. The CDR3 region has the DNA TGTGCCAGCAGCTCGAGACAGGGACTTAAGATTGGCTACACCTTC. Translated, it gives CASSSRQGLKIGYTF.

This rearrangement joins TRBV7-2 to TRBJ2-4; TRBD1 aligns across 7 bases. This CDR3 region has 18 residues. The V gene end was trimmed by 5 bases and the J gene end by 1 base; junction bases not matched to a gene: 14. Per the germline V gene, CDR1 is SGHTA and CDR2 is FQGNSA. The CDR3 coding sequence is TGTGCCAGCAGCCTCCATAGGACAGGACCCACGGCCAAAAACATTCAGTACTTC. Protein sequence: CASSLHRTGPTAKNIQYF.

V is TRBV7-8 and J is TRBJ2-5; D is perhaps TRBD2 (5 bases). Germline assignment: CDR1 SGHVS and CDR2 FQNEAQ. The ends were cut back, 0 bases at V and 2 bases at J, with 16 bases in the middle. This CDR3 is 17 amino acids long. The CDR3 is CASSLARAVLQQETQYF. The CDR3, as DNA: TGTGCCAGCAGCTTAGCGAGGGCAGTACTACAGCAAGAGACCCAGTACTTC.